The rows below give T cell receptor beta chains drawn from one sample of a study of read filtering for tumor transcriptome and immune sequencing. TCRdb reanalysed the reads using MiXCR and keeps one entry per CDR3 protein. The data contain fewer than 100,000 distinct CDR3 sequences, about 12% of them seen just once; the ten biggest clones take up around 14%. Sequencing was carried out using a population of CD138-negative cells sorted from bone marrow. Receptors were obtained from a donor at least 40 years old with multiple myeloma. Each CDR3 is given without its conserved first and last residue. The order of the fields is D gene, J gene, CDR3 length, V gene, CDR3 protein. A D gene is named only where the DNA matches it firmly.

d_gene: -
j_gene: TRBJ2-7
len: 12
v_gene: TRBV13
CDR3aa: ASSSSSASYEQY

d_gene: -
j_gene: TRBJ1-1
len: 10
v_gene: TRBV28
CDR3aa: ASSLRSGWAF

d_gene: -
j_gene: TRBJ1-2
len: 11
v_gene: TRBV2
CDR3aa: ASGGVRNYGYT

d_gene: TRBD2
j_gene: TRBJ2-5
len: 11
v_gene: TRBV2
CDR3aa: ASLGEGPETQY

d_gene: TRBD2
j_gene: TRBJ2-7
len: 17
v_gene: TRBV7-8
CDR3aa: ASSLGGLAGGPKNYEQY

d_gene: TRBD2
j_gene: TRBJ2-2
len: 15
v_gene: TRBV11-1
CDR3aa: ASSLGGTSGNTGELF

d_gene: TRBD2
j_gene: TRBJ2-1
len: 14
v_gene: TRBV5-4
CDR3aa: ASSLAAGGRYNEQF

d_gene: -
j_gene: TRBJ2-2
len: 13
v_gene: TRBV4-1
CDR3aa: ASSPVKQGTGELF

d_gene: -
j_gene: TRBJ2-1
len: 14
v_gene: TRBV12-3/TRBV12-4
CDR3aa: ASGFSWATIYNEQF

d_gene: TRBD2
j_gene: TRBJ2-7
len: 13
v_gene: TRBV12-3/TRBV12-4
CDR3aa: ASSLMASGSYEQY

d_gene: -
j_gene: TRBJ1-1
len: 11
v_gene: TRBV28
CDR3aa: ASSVDRPTEAF

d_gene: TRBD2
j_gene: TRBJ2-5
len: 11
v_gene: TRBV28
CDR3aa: ASSGRERETQY

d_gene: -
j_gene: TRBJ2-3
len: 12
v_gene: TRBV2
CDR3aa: ASQSGLSTDTQY

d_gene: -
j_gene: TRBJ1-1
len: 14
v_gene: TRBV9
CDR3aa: ASSVGAGSLNTEAF